A single sample gave rise to the 5 T cell receptor beta chains below, sequenced in a study of blood T cells in healthy people across ages. A second 7 to 11 cycle PCR used barcoded and J-beta primers. Using its own MiXCR run on the 5' RACE reads, TCRdb lists one record per CDR3 protein. The sample lists approximately 1.5 million distinct CDR3 sequences; 30% to 35% were seen once. Material: blood. The receptors come from a woman in her 30s in good health.

The chain couples TRBV27 to TRBJ1-1; no reliable D call. The CDR3 covers 15 residues. CDR1 is MNHEY, CDR2 SMNVEV, per germline (reference sequence). V lost 4 bases and J 0 bases, leaving 12 bases between the germline ends. The CDR3 is CASSSVGLLNTEAFF. CDR3 DNA sequence: TGTGCCAGCAGTTCAGTCGGACTCCTGAACACTGAAGCTTTCTTT.

This clonotype was found a few times. This chain connects TRBV12-3 or TRBV12-4 to TRBJ2-1; 12 positions match TRBD2. CDR3 length equals 14 residues. Trimming took 6 bases from V and 7 from J; bases not matched to a gene: 4. The CDR3 DNA sequence: TGTGCCAGCAGCCCTAGCGGGGGGGTGAATGAGCAGTTCTTC. Translating gives CASSPSGGVNEQFF.

This chain uses TRBV20-1 with TRBJ1-4; no clear D. Germline CDR1 and CDR2: DFQATT and SNEGSKA (reference sequence). V lost 1 base and J lost 12, with 18 bases in between. This CDR3 has 14 residues. The CDR3, as DNA: TGCAGTGCTAGAGTTCCCCTCACGGGCAGTGAACTGTTTTTT. Translating gives CSARVPLTGSELFF.

This clonotype was seen a few times. J is TRBJ2-7 and V is TRBV20-1; 7 positions agree with TRBD2. Germline-derived CDR1 and CDR2 are DFQATT and SNEGSKA (reference sequence). The CDR3 length is 16 residues. With V trimmed by 2 bases and J by 1 base, 11 bases remained unmatched. Here the CDR3 reads CSARLAAPKFSYEQYF. CDR3 bases: TGCAGTGCTAGACTAGCGGCACCCAAGTTTTCCTACGAGCAGTACTTC.

The chain employs TRBV6-1 and TRBJ2-5, with D unclear. The V end was cut by 0 bases, the J end by 5 bases, with 10 bases between. The CDR3 loop spans 14 amino acids. The germline V gene encodes CDR1 MNHNS and CDR2 SASEGT. CDR3: CASSEAGTVETQYF. In DNA, the CDR3 is TGTGCCAGCAGTGAAGCGGGAACGGTGGAGACCCAGTACTTC.